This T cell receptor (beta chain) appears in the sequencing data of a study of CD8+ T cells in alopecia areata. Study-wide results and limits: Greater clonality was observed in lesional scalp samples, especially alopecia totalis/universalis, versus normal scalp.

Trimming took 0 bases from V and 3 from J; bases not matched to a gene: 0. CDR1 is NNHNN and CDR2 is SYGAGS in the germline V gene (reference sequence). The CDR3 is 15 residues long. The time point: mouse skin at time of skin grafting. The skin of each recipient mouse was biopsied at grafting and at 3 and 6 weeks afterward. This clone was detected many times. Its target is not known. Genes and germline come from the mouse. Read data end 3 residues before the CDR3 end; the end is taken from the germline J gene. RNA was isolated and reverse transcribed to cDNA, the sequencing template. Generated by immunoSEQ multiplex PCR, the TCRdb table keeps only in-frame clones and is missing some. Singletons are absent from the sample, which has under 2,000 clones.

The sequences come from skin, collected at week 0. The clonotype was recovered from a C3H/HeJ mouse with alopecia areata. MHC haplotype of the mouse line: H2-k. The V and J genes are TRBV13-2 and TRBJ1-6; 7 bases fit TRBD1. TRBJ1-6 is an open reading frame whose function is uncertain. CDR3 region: CASGDAGGYNSPLYF. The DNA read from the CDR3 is TGTGCCAGCGGTGATGCAGGGGGCTATAATTCGCCC.